One and the same sample provided the 4 T cell receptor beta chains below, sequenced in a study of CD8 T cells in Susac syndrome. The RNA, about 0.5 to 1 ug, was put through reverse transcription using random hexamers. TCRdb reprocessed the immunoSEQ multiplex PCR reads via MiXCR and lists one record per CDR3 protein. The repertoire holds about 430,000 distinct CDR3 sequences, with more than 80% as singletons. The material sequenced was CD8+ T cells from PBMCs. The source is a human donor with multiple sclerosis.

V and J are TRBV12-3 or TRBV12-4 and TRBJ2-1; TRBD1 matches 9 bases. The length of the CDR3 is 15 residues. V shed 6 bases and J 7 bases; nucleotides not matched to a gene: 10. The CDR3 coding sequence is TGTGCCAGCAGAGCCGGGACAGGGTATTGGAATGAGCAGTTCTTC. Its translation is CASRAGTGYWNEQFF.

V and J are TRBV28 and TRBJ1-1, with D perhaps TRBD1 (5 bases). CDR1 and CDR2 from the germline V gene are MDHEN and SYDVKM. CDR3 length: 10 residues. Trimming removed 4 bases at V and 10 bases at J, with 7 bases between. The CDR3 DNA sequence: TGTGCCAGCAGTTCGGGGGGAGCTTTCTTT. This sequence encodes CASSSGGAFF. The full variable domain, with the rest looked up from reference TRBV28 and TRBJ1-1, is DVKVTQSSRYLVKRTGEKVFLECVQDMDHENMFWYRQDPGLGLRLIYFSYDVKMKEKGDIPEGYSVSREKKERFSLILESASTNQTSMYLCASSSGGAFFGQGTRLTVV.

The count of this clonotype is one. The chain joins TRBV20-1 to TRBJ2-2, with 14 bases identical to TRBD2. The CDR3 is made up of 16 amino acids. The V segment lost 6 bases and the J segment 4 bases; nucleotides outside the gene matches: 7. Germline lookup yields CDR1 DFQATT and CDR2 SNEGSKA (reference sequence). CDR3 loop: CSAVGLAGGSTGELFF. DNA of the CDR3: TGCAGTGCCGTCGGACTAGCGGGAGGCAGCACCGGGGAGCTGTTTTTT.

The rearrangement joins TRBV28 to TRBJ2-3, with D possibly being TRBD1 (6 bases). The germline V and J ends were trimmed by 5 bases and 3 bases, with 18 bases remaining between them. Germline V gene sequence: CDR1 MDHEN, CDR2 SYDVKM. There are 16 residues in the CDR3. For the CDR3, the DNA is TGTGCCAGCAGTGCCCTCCGCCTACAGGGTACAGATACGCAGTATTTT. Its translation is CASSALRLQGTDTQYF.